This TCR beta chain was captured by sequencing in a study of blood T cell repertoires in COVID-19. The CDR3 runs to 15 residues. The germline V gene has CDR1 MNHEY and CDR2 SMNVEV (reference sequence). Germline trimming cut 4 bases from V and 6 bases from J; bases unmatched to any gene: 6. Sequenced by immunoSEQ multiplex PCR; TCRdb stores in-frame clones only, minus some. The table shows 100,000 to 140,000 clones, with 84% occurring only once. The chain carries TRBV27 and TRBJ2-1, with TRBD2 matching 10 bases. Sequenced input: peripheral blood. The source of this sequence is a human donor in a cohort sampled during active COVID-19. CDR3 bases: TGTGCCAGCAGTTACACTAGCGGGATGGGCAATGAGCAGTTCTTC. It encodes CASSYTSGMGNEQFF.